A few counts support the clone carrying this TCR beta chain. What it binds is not known. This sample is part of a study of T cells after yellow fever vaccination. Study background: SMART-Seq v4 Ultra Low Input prepared the low-cell-number fractions. Study results and caveats: Subsequent to the booster, the majority of primary-vaccination clones reappeared (about 97% CD4, 80% to 90% CD8).

TCRdb ran MiXCR on the 5' RACE reads and lists one entry per CDR3 protein. The sample gives about 320,000 distinct CDR3 sequences, around 4.5% of which show up once; 15% to 20% is in the top ten. There are 13 residues in the CDR3. Germline loops: CDR1 SGHDT, CDR2 YYEEEE. Trimming stripped 0 bases from V and 4 bases from J, with 7 bases between. The clonotype comes from a man aged 18 to 29 who received the YFV17D yellow fever vaccine. The chain recombines TRBV5-6 with TRBJ1-1; D is unresolved. The specimen comprised PBMCs, sampled 15 days after the yellow fever booster vaccination. In nucleotides, the CDR3 is TGTGCCAGCAGCTTGGTATATGCCACTGAAGCTTTCTTT. It yields the protein CASSLVYATEAFF.